Each of the 14 T cell receptor beta chains below was sequenced from the same sample in a study of blood T cell repertoires in COVID-19. Data came from immunoSEQ multiplex PCR; TCRdb stores just in-frame clones and leaves some out. The sample consists of 150,000 to 200,000 clones, around 82% of them appearing once. Sequencing input: peripheral blood. The receptors derive from a human donor with acute or convalescent COVID-19. The donor label of this sample is uncertain.

This CDR3 is CSVWTGDNSPLHF. The DNA of the CDR3 is TGCAGCGTGTGGACAGGGGATAATTCACCCCTCCACTTT. V usage is TRBV29-1 and J usage is TRBJ1-6, with TRBD1 matching over 9 bases. This CDR3 comprises 13 residues. V gave up 6 bases and J gave up 5 bases; unmatched junction bases: 2. The germline V gene encodes CDR1 SQVTM and CDR2 ANQGSEA.

The V and J genes are TRBV5-1 and TRBJ1-1; no firm D call. V dropped 4 bases and J dropped 1 base, with 8 bases sitting between them. The germline CDR1 and CDR2 sequences are SGHRS and YFSETQ. The CDR3 is 13 amino acids. The CDR3 spells CASSRVGNTEAFF. CDR3 nucleotide sequence: TGCGCCAGCAGCCGCGTTGGGAACACTGAAGCTTTCTTT.

This clone was seen more than once but under ten times. Here the CDR3 omits its conserved ending phenylalanine or tryptophan, so a read error is the likely source. Because the CDR3's place on the DNA is in doubt, the DNA is left out and the CDR3 is given as listed by TCRdb. CDR3 protein: CASSPGTSGTTHI. The chain joins TRBV28 to TRBJ2-7; the D segment call TRBD2 is taken from the table without a DNA check. Germline V gene data show CDR1 as MDHEN and CDR2 as SYDVKM. Counting both end residues, the CDR3 totals 13 amino acids.

This chain uses TRBV19 with TRBJ1-1; 8 bases are a match to TRBD1. This CDR3 comprises 15 residues. The germline CDR1 and CDR2 sequences are LNHDA and SQIVND (reference sequence). V lost 7 bases, J lost 1 base, and 8 bases stayed unmatched. Here the CDR3 DNA reads TGTGCCAGTACCCCCAGGGACAGGCCGAACACTGAAGCTTTCTTT. Its translation: CASTPRDRPNTEAFF.

This sequence joins TRBV5-4 and TRBJ1-2, with D unresolved. Trimming took 4 bases from V and 2 from J, leaving 9 bases between them. CDR1 and CDR2 (germline): SGHNT, YYREEE (reference sequence). The CDR3 totals 13 residues. This CDR3 reads CASSITENYGYTF. The CDR3 DNA sequence: TGTGCCAGCAGCATTACAGAGAACTATGGCTACACCTTC.

The chain employs TRBV18 and TRBJ1-1; 9 bases map to TRBD1. This CDR3 comprises 14 residues. Germline trimming cut 3 bases from V and 3 bases from J; bases unmatched to any gene: 2. Germline V lookup: CDR1 KGHSH, CDR2 LQKENI. The CDR3 nucleotides read TGTGCCAGCTCACCCCGGGACAGGGACACTGAAGCTTTCTTT. It codes for CASSPRDRDTEAFF.

This clone was detected a few times. The gene calls are TRBV19 and TRBJ2-2; 8 bases are shared with TRBD1. The CDR3 spans 14 residues. V trimming: 5 bases; J trimming: 3 bases; junction bases outside the gene matches: 2. CDR1 and CDR2 from the germline V gene are LNHDA and SQIVND (reference sequence). The CDR3 protein is CASSATGDTGELFF. The CDR3 coding sequence is TGTGCCAGTAGTGCGACAGGGGACACCGGGGAGCTGTTTTTT. Full variable domain (outside the CDR3, taken from reference TRBV19 and TRBJ2-2): DGGITQSPKYLFRKEGQNVTLSCEQNLNHDAMYWYRQDPGQGLRLIYYSQIVNDFQKGDIAEGYSVSREKKESFPLTVTSAQKNPTAFYLCASSATGDTGELFFGEGSRLTVL.

The chain uses TRBV2 and TRBJ2-7, with D tentatively TRBD1 (5 bases). V shed 4 bases and J shed 5 bases, with 15 bases lying between them. From germline, CDR1 is SNHLY and CDR2 FYNNEI. The length of the CDR3 is 14 residues. The CDR3 DNA reads TGTGCCAGCAGTGTTTTAGGGGCCCAAGACGAGCAGTACTTC. Translated: CASSVLGAQDEQYF.

This rearrangement joins TRBV18 to TRBJ2-2, with D possibly being TRBD1 (6 bases). Trimming removed 8 bases at V and 0 bases at J, with 10 bases between. The CDR3 contains 14 residues. Germline V CDR1 and CDR2: KGHSH, LQKENI. The CDR3 is CASRQDANTGELFF. The CDR3 DNA reads as TGTGCCAGCCGACAGGACGCGAACACCGGGGAGCTGTTTTTT.

V usage is TRBV29-1 and J usage is TRBJ2-1, with 11 bases matching TRBD2. Per germline, CDR1 SQVTM and CDR2 ANQGSEA. V trimming: 8 bases; J trimming: 7 bases; junction bases outside the gene matches: 7. The CDR3 spans 13 residues. The CDR3 sequence is CSISGRAGNEQFF. CDR3 sequence (DNA): TGCAGCATTAGCGGGAGGGCGGGGAATGAGCAGTTCTTC.

The chain couples TRBV6-5 to TRBJ2-7, with 11 bases that match TRBD2. The CDR3 has 15 amino acids. The germline V gene encodes CDR1 MNHEY and CDR2 SVGAGI. V lost 1 base to trimming and J lost 6 bases; unmatched junction nucleotides: 5. The CDR3 region is CASSYCTSGSCEQYF. DNA of the CDR3: TGTGCCAGCAGTTACTGTACTAGCGGGAGTTGCGAGCAGTACTTC.

V is TRBV30 and J is TRBJ1-2; D remains unclear. Trimming stripped 0 bases from V and 2 bases from J, with 10 bases between. This CDR3 spans 14 amino acids. CDR1 and CDR2 from the germline V gene are GTSNPN and SVGIG (reference sequence). CDR3 residues: CAWSVLGKNYGYTF. CDR3 in DNA: TGTGCCTGGAGTGTACTAGGGAAAAACTATGGCTACACCTTC.

The chain employs TRBV7-3 and TRBJ1-1; D gene unclear. This CDR3 is 15 amino acids long. The germline V and J ends were trimmed by 1 base and 1 base, with 10 bases remaining between them. Germline CDR1 is SGHTA and CDR2 is FQGTGA. The chain's CDR3 is CASSLNGFGNTEAFF. CDR3 coding DNA: TGTGCCAGCAGCTTAAATGGTTTCGGGAACACTGAAGCTTTCTTT.

J is TRBJ2-5 and V is TRBV7-9; 10 positions match TRBD2. The CDR3 length is 17 residues. The V gene's germline CDR1 is SEHNR and CDR2 FQNEAQ (reference sequence). V lost 4 bases, J lost 0 bases, and 8 bases stayed unmatched. The CDR3 reads CASSSARSGGNQETQYF. CDR3 nucleotides: TGTGCCAGCAGCTCAGCCCGTAGCGGGGGGAACCAAGAGACCCAGTACTTC. Together with reference TRBV7-9 and TRBJ2-5, the CDR3 gives the full variable domain: DTGVSQNPRHKITKRGQNVTFRCDPISEHNRLYWYRQTLGQGPEFLTYFQNEAQLEKSRLLSDRFSAERPKGSFSTLEIQRTEQGDSAMYLCASSSARSGGNQETQYFGPGTRLLVL.